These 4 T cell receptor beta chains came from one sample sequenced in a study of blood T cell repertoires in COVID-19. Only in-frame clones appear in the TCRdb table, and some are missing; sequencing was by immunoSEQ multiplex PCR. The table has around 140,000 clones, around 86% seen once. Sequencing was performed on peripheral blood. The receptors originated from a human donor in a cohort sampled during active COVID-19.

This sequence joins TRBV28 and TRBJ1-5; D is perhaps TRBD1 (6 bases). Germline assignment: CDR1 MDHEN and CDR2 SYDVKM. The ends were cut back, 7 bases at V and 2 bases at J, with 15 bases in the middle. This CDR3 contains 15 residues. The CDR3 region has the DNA TGTGCCAGCATCAAAGGGGGACACCGCAATCAGCCCCAGCATTTT. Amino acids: CASIKGGHRNQPQHF.

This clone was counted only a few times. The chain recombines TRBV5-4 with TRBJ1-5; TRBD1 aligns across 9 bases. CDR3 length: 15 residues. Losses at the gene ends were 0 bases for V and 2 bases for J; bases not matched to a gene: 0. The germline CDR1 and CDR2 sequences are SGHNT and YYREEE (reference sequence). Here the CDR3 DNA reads TGTGCCAGCAGCTTGGGGACAGGGGGCAATCAGCCCCAGCATTTT. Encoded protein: CASSLGTGGNQPQHF.

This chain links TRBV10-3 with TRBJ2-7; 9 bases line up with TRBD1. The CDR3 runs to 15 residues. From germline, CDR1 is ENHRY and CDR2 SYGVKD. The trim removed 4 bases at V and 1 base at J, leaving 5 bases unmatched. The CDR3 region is CAISAPGQGSYEQYF. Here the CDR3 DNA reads TGTGCCATCAGTGCCCCCGGACAGGGGTCCTACGAGCAGTACTTC.

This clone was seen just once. The CDR3 DNA reads as TGTGCCAGCAGCCCGACAGGAAATCAGCCCCAGCATTTT. Translating gives CASSPTGNQPQHF. The chain couples TRBV3-1 (or the pseudogene TRBV3-2) to TRBJ1-5, with TRBD1 as a possible D gene (6 bases). The CDR3 totals 13 residues. Germline assignment: CDR1 LGHDT and CDR2 YNNKEL (reference sequence). V lost 4 bases and J 4 bases, leaving 8 bases between the germline ends.